The 18 T cell receptor beta chains presented below share a single source sample, sequenced in a study of shared clonotypes between healthy human individuals. Clones were sequenced by immunoSEQ multiplex PCR, and TCRdb holds only the in-frame ones, with some missing. Here the sample spans over a million clones, approximately 96% being singletons. The sequenced sample consisted of naive CD4+ T cells sorted from blood. The subset was: CD45RA+ positively selected. These receptor sequences come from a man between 25 and 39 years old in good health.

Only one count was recorded for this clone. The CDR3 sequence: CASSEWTTRTQYF. CDR3 nucleotide sequence: TGTGCCAGCAGTGAATGGACGACCAGGACCCAGTACTTC. V usage is TRBV25-1 and J usage is TRBJ2-5; D ambiguous. The CDR3 covers 13 residues. Looked up from germline, CDR1 is MGHDK and CDR2 is SYGVNS. V was trimmed by 1 base and J by 7 bases, leaving 10 bases between them.

This chain uses TRBV7-2 with TRBJ1-1; D is uncertain. V lost 1 base and J 0 bases, leaving 9 bases between the germline ends. The germline gives CDR1 SGHTA, CDR2 FQGNSA. This CDR3 has 15 amino acids. This CDR3 is CASSLGVRMNTEAFF. In DNA form, the CDR3 reads TGTGCCAGCAGCTTAGGAGTGCGGATGAACACTGAAGCTTTCTTT.

The chain couples TRBV5-8 to TRBJ2-7, with D uncertain. CDR1 is SGHTS, CDR2 YDEGEE, per germline. The V end was cut by 5 bases, the J end by 2 bases, with 5 bases between. The length of the CDR3 is 11 residues. CDR3 sequence (DNA): TGTGCCAGCAGGATACCCTACGAGCAGTACTTC. Translating gives CASRIPYEQYF.

The chain recombines TRBV6-5 with TRBJ2-3; D is uncertain. Deletions cut 4 bases from V and 0 bases from J, with 14 bases between. The germline V gene has CDR1 MNHEY and CDR2 SVGAGI. This CDR3 has 16 residues. DNA for the CDR3: TGTGCCAGCAGTTCGGCCATGGACCGGAGCACAGATACGCAGTATTTT. Protein: CASSSAMDRSTDTQYF.

Note on this clone: Other DNA sequences within the sample encode an identical CDR3. V is TRBV7-8 and J is TRBJ2-7; D is ambiguous. Germline V gene lookup returns CDR1 SGHVS and CDR2 FQNEAQ. Trimming shortened V by 0 bases and J by 3 bases, and 6 bases separated the two germline ends. This CDR3 region has 13 residues. CDR3 sequence: CASSLARNYEQYF. CDR3 nucleotide sequence: TGTGCCAGCAGCTTAGCCCGAAACTACGAGCAGTACTTC.

V and J are TRBV7-9 and TRBJ1-1, with 9 bases that match TRBD1. The CDR3 consists of 15 residues. Germline V gene data show CDR1 as SEHNR and CDR2 as FQNEAQ (reference sequence). Germline trimming cut 5 bases from V and 0 bases from J; bases unmatched to any gene: 4. CDR3 protein: CASSARTGVNTEAFF. In nucleotides, the CDR3 is TGTGCCAGCAGCGCCCGGACAGGGGTGAACACTGAAGCTTTCTTT. Looking up the rest from reference TRBV7-9 and TRBJ1-1 gives the full variable domain: DTGVSQNPRHKITKRGQNVTFRCDPISEHNRLYWYRQTLGQGPEFLTYFQNEAQLEKSRLLSDRFSAERPKGSFSTLEIQRTEQGDSAMYLCASSARTGVNTEAFFGQGTRLTVV.

The CDR3 bases are TGTGCCAGCAGCATCAACAGGGGCGCTGGGGAGCTGTTTTTT. It yields the protein CASSINRGAGELFF. The V and J genes are TRBV7-3 and TRBJ2-2; 7 bases map to TRBD1. Unmatched junction bases numbered 8, after V lost 5 bases and J lost 8 bases. CDR3 length equals 14 residues. Germline V gene sequence: CDR1 SGHTA, CDR2 FQGTGA.

This clone was picked up one time. The chain combines TRBV5-1 with TRBJ2-5; D could derive from TRBD1 or TRBD2 (5 bases each). The CDR3 loop spans 14 amino acids. Germline loops: CDR1 SGHRS, CDR2 YFSETQ. V was cut by 5 bases and J by 4 bases, with 15 bases left in between. Here the CDR3 DNA reads TGCGCCAGCAGTCCGGGGCAGGTGGCAGAGACCCAGTACTTC. Translated: CASSPGQVAETQYF.

This chain joins TRBV5-1 and TRBJ2-7, with 12 bases matching TRBD2. The CDR3 totals 17 residues. Germline CDR1 and CDR2: SGHRS and YFSETQ. J gave up 3 bases and V 3 bases, and 10 bases lay outside the gene matches. The CDR3 DNA follows: TGCGCCAGCAGCTATCAGCATAAGACTAGCGGGAGCTACGAGCAGTACTTC. It yields the protein CASSYQHKTSGSYEQYF.

J is TRBJ1-5 and V is TRBV27; 8 bases are shared with TRBD1. CDR3 length: 12 amino acids. Per germline, CDR1 MNHEY and CDR2 SMNVEV (reference sequence). Trimming cost V 8 bases and J 7 bases; bases outside gene matches: 4. The CDR3 region is CASRTGSQPQHF. In nucleotides, the CDR3 is TGTGCCAGCCGGACAGGGTCCCAGCCCCAGCATTTT.

This rearrangement joins TRBV4-2 to TRBJ1-5; D remains unclear. CDR1 is LGHNA, CDR2 YNFKEQ, per germline. Trimming removed 0 bases from V and 3 bases from J, with 3 bases in between. This CDR3 contains 13 residues. CDR3 protein: CASSQDVNQPQHF. The DNA for the CDR3 is TGTGCCAGCAGCCAAGATGTCAATCAGCCCCAGCATTTT.

This chain joins TRBV6-5 and TRBJ2-3, with D possibly matching TRBD1 (5 bases). V lost 0 bases and J 4 bases, leaving 11 bases between the germline ends. Germline-derived CDR1 and CDR2 are MNHEY and SVGAGI. The CDR3 runs to 15 residues. The CDR3, as DNA: TGTGCCAGCAGTTACTCGGGGTTAGGGGCAGATACGCAGTATTTT. Protein product: CASSYSGLGADTQYF.

Remarks on this clone: Distinct nucleotide sequences in the sample also encode this CDR3. The genes are TRBV18 and TRBJ2-7; no clear D. Germline assignment: CDR1 KGHSH and CDR2 LQKENI. V lost 2 bases and J lost 4, with 6 bases in between. CDR3 length equals 12 residues. CDR3 DNA sequence: TGTGCCAGCTCACCATCCTTATACGAGCAGTACTTC. Translation gives CASSPSLYEQYF.

The rearrangement uses TRBV6-5 and TRBJ2-7; 7 bases map to TRBD1. There are 15 residues in the CDR3. V lost 2 bases, J lost 3 bases, and 7 bases stayed unmatched. Germline V gene lookup returns CDR1 MNHEY and CDR2 SVGAGI. CDR3 nucleotide sequence: TGTGCCAGCAGTTACACAGGGGTAACACACTACGAGCAGTACTTC. This gives the protein CASSYTGVTHYEQYF.

The chain links TRBV11-2 to TRBJ1-1, with TRBD1 identical over 7 bases. Germline V CDR1 and CDR2: SGHAT, FQNNGV. The CDR3 contains 14 residues. V gave up 3 bases and J gave up 4 bases; unmatched junction bases: 5. The CDR3 DNA reads TGTGCCAGCAGCTTCACGACAGGGACCACTGAAGCTTTCTTT. It specifies CASSFTTGTTEAFF.

This sequence joins TRBV6-5 and TRBJ2-7; 9 bases map to TRBD1. CDR3 length equals 14 residues. Germline V gene lookup returns CDR1 MNHEY and CDR2 SVGAGI. J gave up 4 bases and V 6 bases, and 7 bases lay outside the gene matches. DNA of the CDR3: TGTGCCAGCAGCCGGGGACAGGGATGGTACGAGCAGTACTTC. Its protein product is CASSRGQGWYEQYF.

The rearrangement uses TRBV9 and TRBJ2-2; 8 positions match TRBD2. CDR1 SGDLS and CDR2 YYNGEE come from the germline V gene. The CDR3 totals 14 residues. Unmatched junction bases numbered 6, after V lost 4 bases and J lost 7 bases. The CDR3 bases are TGTGCCAGCAGCATTAGCGGGGATTTCGGGGAGCTGTTTTTT. Translating gives CASSISGDFGELFF.

The V call is TRBV28, the J call TRBJ2-1; 9 bases line up with TRBD2. Germline assignment: CDR1 MDHEN and CDR2 SYDVKM. The CDR3 spans 17 residues. Germline trimming cut 5 bases from V and 0 bases from J; bases unmatched to any gene: 8. CDR3 loop: CASSTLAGPDSYNEQFF. CDR3 DNA: TGTGCCAGCAGTACTCTAGCGGGACCCGACTCCTACAATGAGCAGTTCTTC. The full variable domain, completed using reference TRBV28 and TRBJ2-1, is DVKVTQSSRYLVKRTGEKVFLECVQDMDHENMFWYRQDPGLGLRLIYFSYDVKMKEKGDIPEGYSVSREKKERFSLILESASTNQTSMYLCASSTLAGPDSYNEQFFGPGTRLTVL.